This is a list of T cell receptor beta chains from one sample in a study of CD8 T cells in Susac syndrome. TCRdb processed the immunoSEQ multiplex PCR reads anew with MiXCR; each CDR3 protein has one entry. Of roughly 120,000 distinct CDR3 sequences listed, 95% to 98% are singletons. The sequenced material came from CD4+ T cells from PBMCs. These receptor sequences come from a human donor in good health. CDR3s include the opening cysteine and the closing phenylalanine or tryptophan. Each record gives: D gene, clone size, J gene, V gene, CDR3 protein, CDR3 DNA. D genes are given only for firm matches. A row's size may be missing; if present it is once, few, many or a size class.

d_call: TRBD1; clone_size: -; j_call: TRBJ1-2; v_call: TRBV5-6; cdr3_aa: CASSFRDRIYGYTF; cdr3_nt: TGTGCCAGCAGCTTCCGGGACAGAATCTATGGCTACACCTTC
d_call: -; clone_size: few; j_call: TRBJ2-7; v_call: TRBV29-1; cdr3_aa: CSVSTSLDEQYF; cdr3_nt: TGCAGCGTCTCGACTAGTCTGGACGAGCAGTACTTC
d_call: TRBD2; clone_size: once; j_call: TRBJ2-1; v_call: TRBV4-2; cdr3_aa: CASSQGLAGGYNEQFF; cdr3_nt: TGTGCCAGCAGCCAGGGACTAGCGGGGGGATACAATGAGCAGTTCTTC
d_call: -; clone_size: -; j_call: TRBJ1-1; v_call: TRBV2; cdr3_aa: CASRDQGSLTEAFF; cdr3_nt: TGTGCCAGCAGAGACCAGGGCTCCCTCACTGAAGCTTTCTTT
d_call: -; clone_size: -; j_call: TRBJ1-5; v_call: TRBV7-2; cdr3_aa: CASSLEAGGTQPQHF; cdr3_nt: TGTGCCAGCAGCTTAGAGGCCGGGGGCACTCAGCCCCAGCATTTT
d_call: -; clone_size: -; j_call: TRBJ2-5; v_call: TRBV27; cdr3_aa: CASSSAGAATQYF; cdr3_nt: TGTGCCAGCAGTAGCGCAGGGGCAGCGACCCAGTACTTC
d_call: -; clone_size: -; j_call: TRBJ2-7; v_call: TRBV3-1; cdr3_aa: CASSTPGGATYEQYF; cdr3_nt: TGTGCCAGCAGCACCCCAGGGGGGGCAACCTACGAGCAGTACTTC
d_call: TRBD2; clone_size: -; j_call: TRBJ2-5; v_call: TRBV7-9; cdr3_aa: CASSLALAGEETQYF; cdr3_nt: TGTGCCAGCAGCTTAGCACTAGCGGGAGAAGAGACCCAGTACTTC
d_call: TRBD2; clone_size: -; j_call: TRBJ2-1; v_call: TRBV7-2; cdr3_aa: CASNLKRGAYNEQFF; cdr3_nt: TGTGCCAGCAACCTCAAGCGGGGGGCCTACAATGAGCAGTTCTTC
d_call: TRBD1; clone_size: -; j_call: TRBJ2-7; v_call: TRBV15; cdr3_aa: CAAGQGVGEQYF; cdr3_nt: TGTGCCGCGGGACAGGGGGTAGGCGAGCAGTACTTC
d_call: TRBD1; clone_size: -; j_call: TRBJ1-5; v_call: TRBV20-1; cdr3_aa: CSARRGGTGGNQPQHF; cdr3_nt: TGCAGTGCTAGGAGGGGTGGGACAGGGGGAAATCAGCCCCAGCATTTT
d_call: TRBD2; clone_size: -; j_call: TRBJ2-5; v_call: TRBV5-1; cdr3_aa: CASSLSGSIRETQYF; cdr3_nt: TGCGCCAGCAGCTTAAGCGGGAGCATTCGGGAGACCCAGTACTTC
d_call: -; clone_size: -; j_call: TRBJ2-3; v_call: TRBV7-2; cdr3_aa: CASSLRGYTQYF; cdr3_nt: TGTGCCAGCAGCTTGAGGGGTTATACGCAGTATTTT
d_call: TRBD2; clone_size: -; j_call: TRBJ2-1; v_call: TRBV30; cdr3_aa: CAWSLTSGTPREQFF; cdr3_nt: TGTGCCTGGAGTTTAACTAGCGGAACCCCACGGGAGCAGTTCTTC
d_call: -; clone_size: -; j_call: TRBJ1-2; v_call: TRBV12-3/TRBV12-4; cdr3_aa: CASSYGAAGYTF; cdr3_nt: TGTGCCAGCAGCTACGGGGCGGCTGGCTACACCTTC
d_call: TRBD2; clone_size: -; j_call: TRBJ2-3; v_call: TRBV27; cdr3_aa: CASSSLTSGSRVDTQYF; cdr3_nt: TGTGCCAGCAGTTCCCTGACTAGCGGGAGTCGGGTAGATACGCAGTATTTT
d_call: TRBD1; clone_size: -; j_call: TRBJ2-2; v_call: TRBV28; cdr3_aa: CASSLYGQGVNTGELFF; cdr3_nt: TGTGCCAGCAGTTTATATGGCCAGGGGGTGAACACCGGGGAGCTGTTTTTT
d_call: -; clone_size: -; j_call: TRBJ2-1; v_call: TRBV20-1; cdr3_aa: CSARGALTSFEQFF; cdr3_nt: TGCAGTGCTAGGGGGGCCCTGACTAGCTTTGAGCAGTTCTTC
d_call: -; clone_size: -; j_call: TRBJ2-3; v_call: TRBV2; cdr3_aa: CASKQTDTQYF; cdr3_nt: TGTGCCAGCAAGCAGACAGATACGCAGTATTTT
d_call: TRBD2; clone_size: -; j_call: TRBJ2-7; v_call: TRBV28; cdr3_aa: CASRGTSGSYEQYF; cdr3_nt: TGTGCCAGCCGGGGGACTAGCGGGAGCTACGAGCAGTACTTC
d_call: -; clone_size: -; j_call: TRBJ2-7; v_call: TRBV29-1; cdr3_aa: CSVELAGFRNEQYF; cdr3_nt: TGCAGCGTTGAGTTAGCAGGGTTTCGGAACGAGCAGTACTTC
d_call: TRBD2; clone_size: -; j_call: TRBJ2-5; v_call: TRBV5-1; cdr3_aa: CASSPQLAGIQETQYF; cdr3_nt: TGCGCCAGCAGCCCCCAACTAGCGGGGATCCAAGAGACCCAGTACTTC
d_call: TRBD1; clone_size: -; j_call: TRBJ1-5; v_call: TRBV20-1; cdr3_aa: CSANDRAYSNQPQHF; cdr3_nt: TGCAGTGCGAACGACAGGGCATATAGCAATCAGCCCCAGCATTTT
d_call: -; clone_size: -; j_call: TRBJ2-1; v_call: TRBV4-2; cdr3_aa: CASSQDSAGAFEQFF; cdr3_nt: TGTGCCAGCAGCCAAGATTCGGCAGGGGCGTTCGAGCAGTTCTTC
d_call: TRBD2; clone_size: -; j_call: TRBJ2-1; v_call: TRBV14; cdr3_aa: CASSRNGLAGGVSYNEQFF; cdr3_nt: TGTGCCAGCAGCCGAAACGGACTAGCGGGAGGCGTGTCCTACAATGAGCAGTTCTTC
d_call: TRBD2; clone_size: -; j_call: TRBJ2-5; v_call: TRBV24-1; cdr3_aa: CATSDLLPGGAETQYF; cdr3_nt: TGTGCCACCAGTGATTTGTTGCCGGGAGGGGCAGAGACCCAGTACTTC
d_call: -; clone_size: -; j_call: TRBJ2-7; v_call: TRBV7-9; cdr3_aa: CASSPSRTIDEQYF; cdr3_nt: TGTGCCAGCAGCCCGTCGAGGACAATTGACGAGCAGTACTTC